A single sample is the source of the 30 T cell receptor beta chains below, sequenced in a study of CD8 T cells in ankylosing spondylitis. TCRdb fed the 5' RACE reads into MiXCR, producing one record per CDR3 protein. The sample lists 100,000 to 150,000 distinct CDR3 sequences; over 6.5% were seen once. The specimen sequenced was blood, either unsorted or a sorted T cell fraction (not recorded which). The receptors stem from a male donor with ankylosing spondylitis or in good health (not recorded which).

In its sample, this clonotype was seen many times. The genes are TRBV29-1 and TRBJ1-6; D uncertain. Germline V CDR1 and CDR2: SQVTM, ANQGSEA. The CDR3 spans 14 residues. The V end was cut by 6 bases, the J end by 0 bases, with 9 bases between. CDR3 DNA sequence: TGCAGCGTGAGGGATTACTCCTATAATTCACCCCTCCACTTT. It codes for CSVRDYSYNSPLHF.

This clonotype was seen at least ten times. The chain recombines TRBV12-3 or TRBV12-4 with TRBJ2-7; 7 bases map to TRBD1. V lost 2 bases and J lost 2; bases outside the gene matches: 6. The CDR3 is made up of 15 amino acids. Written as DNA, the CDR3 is TGTGCCAGCAGTTTAAGGGGGCAGGGTGCCTACGAGCAGTACTTC. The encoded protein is CASSLRGQGAYEQYF.

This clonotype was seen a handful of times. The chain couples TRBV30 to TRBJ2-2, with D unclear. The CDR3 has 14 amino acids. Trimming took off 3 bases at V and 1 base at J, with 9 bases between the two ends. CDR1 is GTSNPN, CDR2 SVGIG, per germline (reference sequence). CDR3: CAWRSRWNTGELFF. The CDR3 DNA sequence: TGTGCCTGGAGGTCGAGGTGGAACACCGGGGAGCTGTTTTTT.

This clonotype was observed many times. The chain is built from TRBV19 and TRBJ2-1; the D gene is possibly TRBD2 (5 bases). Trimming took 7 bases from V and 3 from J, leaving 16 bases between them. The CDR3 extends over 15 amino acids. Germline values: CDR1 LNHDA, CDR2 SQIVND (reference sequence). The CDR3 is CASTFGMSRYNEQFF. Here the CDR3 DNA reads TGTGCCAGTACTTTCGGGATGTCGCGCTACAATGAGCAGTTCTTC.

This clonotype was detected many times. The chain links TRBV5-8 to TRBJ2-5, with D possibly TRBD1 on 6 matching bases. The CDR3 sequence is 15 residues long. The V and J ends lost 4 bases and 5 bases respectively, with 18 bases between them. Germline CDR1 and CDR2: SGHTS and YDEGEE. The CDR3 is CASSLLLGAVETQYF. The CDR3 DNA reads TGTGCCAGCAGCCTACTGCTGGGGGCCGTGGAGACCCAGTACTTC.

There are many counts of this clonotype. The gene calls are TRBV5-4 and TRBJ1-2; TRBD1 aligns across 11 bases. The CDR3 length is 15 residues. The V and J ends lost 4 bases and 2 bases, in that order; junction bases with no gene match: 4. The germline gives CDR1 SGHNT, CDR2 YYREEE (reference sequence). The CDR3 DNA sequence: TGTGCCAGCAGCGGCCGGGACAGGGGGAACTATGGCTACACCTTC. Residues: CASSGRDRGNYGYTF.

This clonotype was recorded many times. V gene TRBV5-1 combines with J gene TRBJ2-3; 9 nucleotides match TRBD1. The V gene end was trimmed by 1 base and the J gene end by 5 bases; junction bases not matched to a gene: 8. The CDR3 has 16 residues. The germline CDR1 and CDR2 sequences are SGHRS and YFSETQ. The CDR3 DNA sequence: TGCGCCAGCAGCTTGCCCGGGACAGGGATCGAAGATACGCAGTATTTT. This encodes CASSLPGTGIEDTQYF.

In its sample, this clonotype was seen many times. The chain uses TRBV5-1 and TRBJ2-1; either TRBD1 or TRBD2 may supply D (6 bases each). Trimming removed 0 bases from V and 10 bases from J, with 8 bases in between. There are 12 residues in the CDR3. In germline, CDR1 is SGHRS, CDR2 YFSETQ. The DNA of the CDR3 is TGCGCCAGCAGCTTGGAAGGGGGGGAGCAGTTCTTC. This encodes CASSLEGGEQFF.

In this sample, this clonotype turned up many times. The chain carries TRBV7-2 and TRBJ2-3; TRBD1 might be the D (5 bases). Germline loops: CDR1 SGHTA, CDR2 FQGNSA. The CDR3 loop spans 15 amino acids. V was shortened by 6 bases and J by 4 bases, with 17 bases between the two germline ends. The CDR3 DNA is TGTGCCAGCAGGGTTGACGCAGGGAACTCAGATACGCAGTATTTT. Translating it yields CASRVDAGNSDTQYF.

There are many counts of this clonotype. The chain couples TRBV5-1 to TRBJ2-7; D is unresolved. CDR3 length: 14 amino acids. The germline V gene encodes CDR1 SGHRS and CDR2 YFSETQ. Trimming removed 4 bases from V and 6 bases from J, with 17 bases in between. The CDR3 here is CASSPLQTPSEQYF. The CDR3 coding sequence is TGCGCCAGCAGCCCCCTCCAAACCCCTTCCGAGCAGTACTTC.

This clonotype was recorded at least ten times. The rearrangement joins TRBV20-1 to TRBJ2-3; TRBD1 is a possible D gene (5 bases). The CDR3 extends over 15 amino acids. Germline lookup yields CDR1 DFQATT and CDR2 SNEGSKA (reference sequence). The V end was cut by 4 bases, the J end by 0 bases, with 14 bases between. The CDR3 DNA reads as TGCAGTGCTATACCCGACAGTGCTAGCACAGATACGCAGTATTTT. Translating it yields CSAIPDSASTDTQYF.

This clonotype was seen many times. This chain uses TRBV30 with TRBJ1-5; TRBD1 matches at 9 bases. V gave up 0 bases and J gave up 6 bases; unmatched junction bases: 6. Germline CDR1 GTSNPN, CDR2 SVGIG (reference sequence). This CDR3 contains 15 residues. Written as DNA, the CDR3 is TGTGCCTGGAGTGTCCGGGACAGGGAAAGTCAGCCCCAGCATTTT. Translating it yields CAWSVRDRESQPQHF.

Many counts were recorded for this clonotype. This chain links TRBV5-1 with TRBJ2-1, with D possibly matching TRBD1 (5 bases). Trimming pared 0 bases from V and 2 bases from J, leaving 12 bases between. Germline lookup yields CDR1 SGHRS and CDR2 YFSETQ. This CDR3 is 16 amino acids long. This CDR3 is CASSLEAGIAYNEQFF. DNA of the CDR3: TGCGCCAGCAGCTTGGAGGCAGGGATAGCCTACAATGAGCAGTTCTTC.

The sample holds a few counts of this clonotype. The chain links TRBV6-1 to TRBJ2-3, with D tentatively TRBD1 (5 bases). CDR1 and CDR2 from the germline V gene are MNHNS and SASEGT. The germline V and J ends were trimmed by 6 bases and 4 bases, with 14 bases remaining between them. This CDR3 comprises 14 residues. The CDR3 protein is CASSRSRVADTQYF. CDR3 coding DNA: TGTGCCAGCAGCCGGAGCAGGGTAGCAGATACGCAGTATTTT.

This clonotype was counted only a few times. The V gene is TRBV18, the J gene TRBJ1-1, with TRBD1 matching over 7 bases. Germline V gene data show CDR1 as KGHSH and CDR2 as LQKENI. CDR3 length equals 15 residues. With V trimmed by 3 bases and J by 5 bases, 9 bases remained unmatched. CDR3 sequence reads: CASSPLGRGVTEAFF. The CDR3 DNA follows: TGTGCCAGCTCACCTCTGGGCAGGGGGGTGACTGAAGCTTTCTTT.

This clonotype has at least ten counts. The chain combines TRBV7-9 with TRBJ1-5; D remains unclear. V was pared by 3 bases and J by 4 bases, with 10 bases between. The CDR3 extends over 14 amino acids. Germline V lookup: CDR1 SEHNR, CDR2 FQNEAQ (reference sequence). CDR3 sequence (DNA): TGTGCCAGCAGCTTTGGTCTCGGGAATCAGCCCCAGCATTTT. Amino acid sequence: CASSFGLGNQPQHF.

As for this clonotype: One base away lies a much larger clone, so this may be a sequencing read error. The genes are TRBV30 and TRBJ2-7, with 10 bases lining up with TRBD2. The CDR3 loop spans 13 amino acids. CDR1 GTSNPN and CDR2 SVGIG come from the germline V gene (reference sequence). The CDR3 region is CTWTSGSSYEQYF. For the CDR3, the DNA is TGTACCTGGACTAGCGGTTCTTCCTACGAGCAGTACTTC.

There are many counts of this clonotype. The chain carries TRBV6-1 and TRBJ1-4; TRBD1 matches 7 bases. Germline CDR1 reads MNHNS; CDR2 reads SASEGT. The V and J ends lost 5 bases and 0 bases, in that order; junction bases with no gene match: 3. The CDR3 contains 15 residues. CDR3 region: CASSPDRPTNEKLFF. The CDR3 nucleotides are TGTGCCAGCAGTCCGGACAGGCCAACTAATGAAAAACTGTTTTTT.

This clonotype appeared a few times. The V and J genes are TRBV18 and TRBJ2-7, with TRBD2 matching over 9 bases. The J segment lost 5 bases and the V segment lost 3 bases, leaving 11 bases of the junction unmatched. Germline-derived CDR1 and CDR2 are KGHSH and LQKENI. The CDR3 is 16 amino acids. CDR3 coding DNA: TGTGCCAGCTCACCCGTTGATCTTAGCGGGGGCCACGAGCAGTACTTC. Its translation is CASSPVDLSGGHEQYF.

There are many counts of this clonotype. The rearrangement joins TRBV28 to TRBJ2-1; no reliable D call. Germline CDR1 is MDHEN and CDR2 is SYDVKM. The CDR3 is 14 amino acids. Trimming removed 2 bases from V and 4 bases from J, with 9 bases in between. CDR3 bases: TGTGCCAGCAGTTTAGATACCAATTACAATGAGCAGTTCTTC. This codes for CASSLDTNYNEQFF.

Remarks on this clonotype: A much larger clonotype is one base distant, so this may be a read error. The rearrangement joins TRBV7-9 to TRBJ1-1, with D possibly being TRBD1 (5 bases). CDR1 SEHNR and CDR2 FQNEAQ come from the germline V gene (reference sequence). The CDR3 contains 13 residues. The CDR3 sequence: CPSSRDGGFEAFF. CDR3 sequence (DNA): TGTCCCAGCAGCCGGGACGGCGGTTTCGAAGCTTTCTTT. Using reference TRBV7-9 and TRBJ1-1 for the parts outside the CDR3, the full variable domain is DTGVSQNPRHKITKRGQNVTFRCDPISEHNRLYWYRQTLGQGPEFLTYFQNEAQLEKSRLLSDRFSAERPKGSFSTLEIQRTEQGDSAMYLCPSSRDGGFEAFFGQGTRLTVV.

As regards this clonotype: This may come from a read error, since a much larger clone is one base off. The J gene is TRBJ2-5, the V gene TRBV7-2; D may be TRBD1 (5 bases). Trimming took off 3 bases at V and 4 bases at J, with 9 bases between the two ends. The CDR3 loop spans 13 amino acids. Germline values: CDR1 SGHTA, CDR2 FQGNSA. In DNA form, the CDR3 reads TGTGCCAGCAGCTTGGACAAGGGAGAGACCCAGTACTTC. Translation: CASSLDKGETQYF.

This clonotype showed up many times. CDR3 sequence reads: CASSPSGGRTGELFF. Written as DNA, the CDR3 is TGTGCCAGCAGCCCAAGCGGCGGGAGGACCGGGGAGCTGTTTTTT. The chain carries TRBV14 and TRBJ2-2, with 8 bases matching TRBD2. With 4 bases clipped from V and 5 bases from J, the junction kept 6 bases outside the gene matches. CDR1 and CDR2 (germline): SGHDN, FVKESK. CDR3 size: 15 residues. Complete variable domain (other parts from reference TRBV14 and TRBJ2-2): EAGVTQFPSHSVIEKGQTVTLRCDPISGHDNLYWYRRVMGKEIKFLLHFVKESKQDESGMPNNRFLAERTGGTYSTLKVQPAELEDSGVYFCASSPSGGRTGELFFGEGSRLTVL.

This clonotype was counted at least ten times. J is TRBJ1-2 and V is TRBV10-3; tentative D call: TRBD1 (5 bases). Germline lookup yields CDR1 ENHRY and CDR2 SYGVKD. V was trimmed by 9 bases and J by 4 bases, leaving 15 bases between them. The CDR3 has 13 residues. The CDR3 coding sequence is TGTGCCATAATGGACACGACCCCCTATGGCTACACCTTC. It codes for CAIMDTTPYGYTF.

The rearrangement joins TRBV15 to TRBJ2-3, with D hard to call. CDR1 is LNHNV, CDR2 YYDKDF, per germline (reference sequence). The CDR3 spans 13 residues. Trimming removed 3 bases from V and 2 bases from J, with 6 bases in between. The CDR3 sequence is CATSRSPTDTQYF. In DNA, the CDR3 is TGTGCCACCAGCAGGTCCCCCACAGATACGCAGTATTTT.

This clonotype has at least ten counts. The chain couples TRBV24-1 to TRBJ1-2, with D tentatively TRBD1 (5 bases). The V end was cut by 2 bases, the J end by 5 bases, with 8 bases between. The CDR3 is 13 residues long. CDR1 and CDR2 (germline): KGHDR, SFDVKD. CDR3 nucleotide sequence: TGTGCCACCAGTGATTCCCGGGGGTATGGCTACACCTTC. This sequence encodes CATSDSRGYGYTF.

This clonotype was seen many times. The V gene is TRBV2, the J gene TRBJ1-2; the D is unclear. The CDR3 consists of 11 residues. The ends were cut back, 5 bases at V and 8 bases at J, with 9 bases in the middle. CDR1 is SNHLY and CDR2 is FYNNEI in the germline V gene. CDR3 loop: CASSPAGGYTF. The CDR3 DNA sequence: TGTGCCAGCAGTCCCGCCGGGGGCTACACCTTC.

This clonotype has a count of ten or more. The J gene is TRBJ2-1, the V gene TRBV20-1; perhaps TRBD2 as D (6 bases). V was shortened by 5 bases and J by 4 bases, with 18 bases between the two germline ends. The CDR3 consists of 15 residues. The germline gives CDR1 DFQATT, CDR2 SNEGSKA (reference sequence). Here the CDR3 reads CSAAPPGSTYNEQFF. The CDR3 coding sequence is TGCAGTGCTGCCCCCCCCGGGAGTACTTACAATGAGCAGTTCTTC.

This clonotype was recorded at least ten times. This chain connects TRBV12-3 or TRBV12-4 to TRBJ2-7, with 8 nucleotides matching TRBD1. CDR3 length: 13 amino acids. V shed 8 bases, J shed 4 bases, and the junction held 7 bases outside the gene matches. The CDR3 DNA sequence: TGTGCCAGCCTAGGACAGGGCGGGTACGAGCAGTACTTC. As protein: CASLGQGGYEQYF.

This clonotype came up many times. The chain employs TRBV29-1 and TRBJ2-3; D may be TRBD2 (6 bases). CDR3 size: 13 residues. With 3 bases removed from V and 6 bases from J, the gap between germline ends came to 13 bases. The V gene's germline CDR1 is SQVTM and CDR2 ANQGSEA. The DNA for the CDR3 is TGCAGCGTTGATAGCCTCCTAGCGGATACGCAGTATTTT. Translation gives CSVDSLLADTQYF.